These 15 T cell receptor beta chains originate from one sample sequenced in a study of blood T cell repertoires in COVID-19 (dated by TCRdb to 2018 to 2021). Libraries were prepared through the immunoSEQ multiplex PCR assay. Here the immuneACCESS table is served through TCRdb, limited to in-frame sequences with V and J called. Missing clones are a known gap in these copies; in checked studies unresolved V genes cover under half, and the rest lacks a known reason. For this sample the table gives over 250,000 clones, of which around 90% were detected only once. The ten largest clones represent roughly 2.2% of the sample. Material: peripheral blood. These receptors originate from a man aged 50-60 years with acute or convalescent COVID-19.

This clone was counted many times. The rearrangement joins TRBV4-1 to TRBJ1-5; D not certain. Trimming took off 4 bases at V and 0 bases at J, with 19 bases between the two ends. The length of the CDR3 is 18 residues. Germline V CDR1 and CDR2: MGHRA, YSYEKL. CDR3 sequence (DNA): TGCGCCAGCAGCCCCGGCCGACCTCCGGGTTATAGCAATCAGCCCCAGCATTTT. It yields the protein CASSPGRPPGYSNQPQHF.

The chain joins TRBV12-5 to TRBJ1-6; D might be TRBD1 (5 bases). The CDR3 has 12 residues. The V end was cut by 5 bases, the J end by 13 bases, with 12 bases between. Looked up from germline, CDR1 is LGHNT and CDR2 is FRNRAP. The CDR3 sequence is CASGALGGPLHF. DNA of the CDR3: TGTGCTAGTGGTGCCTTGGGGGGTCCCCTCCACTTT.

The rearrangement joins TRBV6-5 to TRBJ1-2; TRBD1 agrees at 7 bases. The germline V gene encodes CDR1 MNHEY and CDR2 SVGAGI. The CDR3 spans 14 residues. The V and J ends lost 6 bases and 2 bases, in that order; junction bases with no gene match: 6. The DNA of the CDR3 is TGTGCCAGCAGGGGGACAGTATTAAACTATGGCTACACCTTC. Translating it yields CASRGTVLNYGYTF.

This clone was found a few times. CDR3 in DNA: TGTGCCAGCAGGGACGGGCGGGGGAATAGCAATCAGCCCCAGCATTTT. Translation gives CASRDGRGNSNQPQHF. J is TRBJ1-5 and V is TRBV25-1, with D possibly matching TRBD1 (5 bases). V dropped 6 bases and J dropped 0 bases, with 15 bases sitting between them. Germline loops: CDR1 MGHDK, CDR2 SYGVNS. This CDR3 has 16 residues.

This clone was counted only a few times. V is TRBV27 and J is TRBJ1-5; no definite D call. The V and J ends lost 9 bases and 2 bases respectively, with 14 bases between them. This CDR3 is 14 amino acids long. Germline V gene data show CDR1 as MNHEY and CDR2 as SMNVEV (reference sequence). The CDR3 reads CASGTADRNQPQHF. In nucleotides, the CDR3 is TGTGCCAGTGGAACAGCTGATCGCAATCAGCCCCAGCATTTT.

CDR3 in DNA: TGTGCCAGTAAGGCGGCAGGGGTGCATCAGCCCCAGCATTTT. It specifies CASKAAGVHQPQHF. This chain uses TRBV19 with TRBJ1-5; D is possibly TRBD1 (6 bases). The CDR3 is 14 residues long. V was trimmed by 7 bases and J by 5 bases, leaving 15 bases between them. Per the germline V gene, CDR1 is LNHDA and CDR2 is SQIVND (reference sequence). Full variable domain (remainder filled in from reference TRBV19 and TRBJ1-5): DGGITQSPKYLFRKEGQNVTLSCEQNLNHDAMYWYRQDPGQGLRLIYYSQIVNDFQKGDIAEGYSVSREKKESFPLTVTSAQKNPTAFYLCASKAAGVHQPQHFGDGTRLSIL.

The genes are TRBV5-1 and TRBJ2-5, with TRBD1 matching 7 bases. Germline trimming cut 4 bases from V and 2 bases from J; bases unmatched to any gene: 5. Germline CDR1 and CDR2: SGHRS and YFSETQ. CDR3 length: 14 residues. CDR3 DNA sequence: TGCGCCAGCAGCATACAGGGGTCACAAGAGACCCAGTACTTC. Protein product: CASSIQGSQETQYF.

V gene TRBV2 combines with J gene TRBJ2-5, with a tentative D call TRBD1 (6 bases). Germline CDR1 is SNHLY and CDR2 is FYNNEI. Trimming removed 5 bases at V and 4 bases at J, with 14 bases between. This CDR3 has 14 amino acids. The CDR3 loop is CASSYTQGGETQYF. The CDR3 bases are TGTGCCAGCAGTTATACCCAAGGGGGAGAGACCCAGTACTTC.

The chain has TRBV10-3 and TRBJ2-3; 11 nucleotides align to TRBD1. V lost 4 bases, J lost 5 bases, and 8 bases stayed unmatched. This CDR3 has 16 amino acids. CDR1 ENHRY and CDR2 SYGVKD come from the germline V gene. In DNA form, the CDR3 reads TGTGCCATCAGTGGCGGGACAGGGGGTGAGAAAGATACGCAGTATTTT. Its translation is CAISGGTGGEKDTQYF.

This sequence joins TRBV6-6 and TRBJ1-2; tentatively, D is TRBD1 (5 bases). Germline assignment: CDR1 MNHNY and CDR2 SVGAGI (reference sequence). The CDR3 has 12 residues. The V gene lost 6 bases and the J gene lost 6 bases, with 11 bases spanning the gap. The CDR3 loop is CASSNTGNGYTF. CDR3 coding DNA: TGTGCCAGCAGCAATACAGGAAATGGCTACACCTTC.

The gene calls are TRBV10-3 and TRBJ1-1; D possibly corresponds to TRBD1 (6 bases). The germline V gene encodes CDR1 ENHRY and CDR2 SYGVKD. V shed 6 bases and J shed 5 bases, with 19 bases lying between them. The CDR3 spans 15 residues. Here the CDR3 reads CAISEPSGVRTEAFF. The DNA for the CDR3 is TGTGCCATCAGCGAGCCTTCAGGGGTACGGACTGAAGCTTTCTTT.

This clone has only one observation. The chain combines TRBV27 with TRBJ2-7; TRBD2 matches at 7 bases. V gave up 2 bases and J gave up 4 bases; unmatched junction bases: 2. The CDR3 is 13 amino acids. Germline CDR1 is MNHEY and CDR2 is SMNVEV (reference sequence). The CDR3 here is CASSLTSAYEQYF. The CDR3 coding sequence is TGTGCCAGCAGTTTAACTAGCGCGTACGAGCAGTACTTC.

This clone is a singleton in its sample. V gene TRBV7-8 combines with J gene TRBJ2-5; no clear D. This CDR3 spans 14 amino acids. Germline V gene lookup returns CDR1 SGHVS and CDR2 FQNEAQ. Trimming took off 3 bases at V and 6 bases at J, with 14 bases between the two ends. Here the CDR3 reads CASSLNQLVQTQYF. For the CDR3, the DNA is TGTGCCAGCAGCTTGAACCAGTTGGTGCAGACCCAGTACTTC.

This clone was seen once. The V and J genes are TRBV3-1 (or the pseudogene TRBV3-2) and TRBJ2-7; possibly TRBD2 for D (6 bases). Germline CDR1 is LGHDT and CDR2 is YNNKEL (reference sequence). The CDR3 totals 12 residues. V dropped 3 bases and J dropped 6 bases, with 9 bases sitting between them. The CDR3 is CASSHQAGEQYF. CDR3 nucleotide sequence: TGTGCCAGCAGCCATCAAGCGGGCGAGCAGTACTTC.

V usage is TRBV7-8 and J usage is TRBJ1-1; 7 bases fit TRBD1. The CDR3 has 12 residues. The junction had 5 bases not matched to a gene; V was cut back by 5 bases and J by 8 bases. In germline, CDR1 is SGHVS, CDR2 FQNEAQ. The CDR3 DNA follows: TGTGCCAGCAGCCCAGGGACAGAAGAAGCTTTCTTT. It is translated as CASSPGTEEAFF.